This T cell receptor (beta chain) was captured by sequencing in a study of T cell responses to AZD1222 COVID-19 vaccine. Across the whole study: Pooling was applied to second doses at about 4 or about 12 weeks.

The CDR3 totals 14 residues. The germline V and J ends were trimmed by 5 bases and 4 bases, with 11 bases remaining between them. Germline V gene data show CDR1 as LNHDA and CDR2 as SQIVND (reference sequence). Generated by immunoSEQ multiplex PCR, the TCRdb table keeps only in-frame clones and is missing some. The data contain 75,000 to 95,000 clones, approximately 85% of them seen just once; the ten biggest clones take up more than 10%. The source of this sequence is an adult in good health. The input for sequencing was peripheral blood, taken on day 0 of AZD1222 vaccination. This chain joins TRBV19 and TRBJ2-2, with a weak D call TRBD1 (5 bases). The CDR3 region is CASSDRRVTGELFF. The CDR3 DNA is TGTGCCAGTAGTGATCGCAGGGTCACCGGGGAGCTGTTTTTT.